This paragraph reports one T cell receptor beta chain. This record belongs to a study of blood T cell repertoires in COVID-19. Study-wide context: Whether acute or convalescent, the COVID-19 samples came from the United States, Italy and Spain. Sources were T cells, B-cell-depleted T cells, or PBMCs; the material itself was cDNA or gDNA.

Per the study methods: Reference gene primer amplification yielded estimated nucleated cell counts. The table came from immunoSEQ multiplex PCR; TCRdb's copy has only in-frame clones and leaves some out. From that table come the V and J calls and clone size; the DNA was used to work out D and trimming. The profile covers over 90,000 clones, with 75% to 95% appearing a single time and 4.2% taken by the ten largest. V shed 0 bases and J 6 bases; nucleotides not matched to a gene: 8. The CDR3 extends over 15 amino acids. Germline CDR1 MNHEY, CDR2 SVGAGI. The V gene is TRBV6-5, the J gene TRBJ2-7; 7 bases align to TRBD1. Sequenced sample: peripheral blood. The clonotype was recovered from a man between 18 and 35 years old with acute or convalescent COVID-19. CDR3 nucleotides: TGTGCCAGCAGTTACTCGTTTACAGGGGCCTCCGAGCAGTACTTC. Translating it yields CASSYSFTGASEQYF.